These 9 T cell receptor beta chains originate from one sample sequenced in a study of blood T cell repertoires in COVID-19. Data came from immunoSEQ multiplex PCR; TCRdb stores just in-frame clones and leaves some out. The sample gives more than 95,000 clones, roughly four fifths of which show up once; around 4.8% is in the top ten. Specimen: peripheral blood. The receptors come from a man in his sixties with acute or convalescent COVID-19.

This chain links TRBV11-2 with TRBJ2-5, with TRBD1 identical over 8 bases. Germline trimming cut 4 bases from V and 4 bases from J; bases unmatched to any gene: 5. CDR3 length: 14 amino acids. From germline, CDR1 is SGHAT and CDR2 FQNNGV. CDR3 sequence: CASSSPDRAETQYF. The CDR3 DNA is TGTGCCAGCAGCTCCCCGGACAGGGCAGAGACCCAGTACTTC.

V and J are TRBV3-1 (or the pseudogene TRBV3-2) and TRBJ2-7, with D possibly being TRBD1 (6 bases). This CDR3 contains 12 residues. Germline V gene data show CDR1 as LGHDT and CDR2 as YNNKEL (reference sequence). The V end was cut by 6 bases, the J end by 4 bases, with 10 bases between. For the CDR3, the DNA is TGTGCCAGCAGTCAACAGGGTTACGAGCAGTACTTC. Protein: CASSQQGYEQYF.

The chain is built from TRBV27 and TRBJ2-1; unclear D gene. The CDR3 loop spans 16 amino acids. Germline V gene lookup returns CDR1 MNHEY and CDR2 SMNVEV (reference sequence). Trimming cost V 1 base and J 4 bases, with 14 bases left between them. The CDR3 DNA is TGTGCCAGCAGTTTATGGGCTGCCAGGAATTACAATGAGCAGTTCTTC. This gives the protein CASSLWAARNYNEQFF.

The chain has TRBV3-1 (or the pseudogene TRBV3-2) and TRBJ1-1, with TRBD1 matching 9 bases. CDR3 length equals 14 residues. V dropped 4 bases and J dropped 4; count of bases not matched to a gene: 4. CDR1 is LGHDT and CDR2 is YNNKEL in the germline V gene (reference sequence). The CDR3 DNA reads as TGTGCCAGCAGCCCACAGGGGGCGGGCACTGAAGCTTTCTTT. Translating it yields CASSPQGAGTEAFF.

In its sample, this clone was seen once. The chain is built from TRBV7-3 and TRBJ2-3; D is perhaps TRBD1 (6 bases). The CDR3 extends over 17 amino acids. Germline V gene sequence: CDR1 SGHTA, CDR2 FQGTGA. The ends were cut back, 2 bases at V and 2 bases at J, with 17 bases in the middle. As DNA, the CDR3 is TGTGCCAGCAGCTTACAACCCCAGGGGATCCCCACAGATACGCAGTATTTT. Translating it yields CASSLQPQGIPTDTQYF.

V gene TRBV28 combines with J gene TRBJ2-3, with 10 bases matching TRBD2. V shed 5 bases, J shed 3 bases, and the junction held 11 bases outside the gene matches. The CDR3 runs 17 residues. The germline gives CDR1 MDHEN, CDR2 SYDVKM. The CDR3 sequence: CASSAPDLAGVTDTQYF. CDR3 bases: TGTGCCAGCAGTGCTCCGGATCTAGCGGGAGTTACAGATACGCAGTATTTT.

This clone appeared once. The chain uses TRBV11-2 and TRBJ2-1; no reliable D call. This CDR3 is built from 12 residues. V was clipped by 4 bases and J by 7 bases, with 8 bases between them. Germline assignment: CDR1 SGHAT and CDR2 FQNNGV. Here the CDR3 DNA reads TGTGCCAGCAGCTCGACTTTAAATGAGCAGTTCTTC. Amino acid sequence: CASSSTLNEQFF.

The gene calls are TRBV25-1 and TRBJ1-2; a possible D gene is TRBD1 (6 bases). The CDR3 length is 15 residues. Germline V lookup: CDR1 MGHDK, CDR2 SYGVNS. V was shortened by 4 bases and J by 4 bases, with 16 bases between the two germline ends. The CDR3 loop is CASSAGTFELYGYTF. CDR3 DNA: TGTGCCAGCAGTGCGGGGACATTCGAACTCTATGGCTACACCTTC.

The chain has TRBV24-1 and TRBJ2-5; 7 bases agree with TRBD1. The CDR3 runs 13 residues. Germline trimming cut 3 bases from V and 5 bases from J; bases unmatched to any gene: 2. CDR1 and CDR2 (germline): KGHDR, SFDVKD. The CDR3: CATSDTGEETQYF. CDR3 bases: TGTGCCACCAGTGATACAGGGGAGGAGACCCAGTACTTC.